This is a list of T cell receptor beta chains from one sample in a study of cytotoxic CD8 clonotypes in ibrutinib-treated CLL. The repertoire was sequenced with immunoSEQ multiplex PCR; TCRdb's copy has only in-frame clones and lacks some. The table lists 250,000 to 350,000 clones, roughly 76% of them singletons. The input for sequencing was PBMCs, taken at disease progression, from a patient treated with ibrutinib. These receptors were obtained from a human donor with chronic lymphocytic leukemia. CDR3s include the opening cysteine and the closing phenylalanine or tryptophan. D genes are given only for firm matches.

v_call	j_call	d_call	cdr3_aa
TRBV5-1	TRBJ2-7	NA	CASSSRGTSAYSYEQYF
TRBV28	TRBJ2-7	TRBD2	CASSPLGGSSYEQYF
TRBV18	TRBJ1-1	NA	CASSPKQWVTSAFF
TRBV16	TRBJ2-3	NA	CASSQLSSGTDTQYF
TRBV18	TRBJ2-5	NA	CASSTGPRETQYF
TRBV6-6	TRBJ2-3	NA	CASSYSIQGRHTQYF
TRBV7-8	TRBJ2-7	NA	CASTTSPYEQYF
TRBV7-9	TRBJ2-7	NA	CASSSGPGVGYEQYF
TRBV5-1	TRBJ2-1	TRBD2	CASSRSGSGHNEQFF
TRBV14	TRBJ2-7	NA	CASSPLALSSYEQYF
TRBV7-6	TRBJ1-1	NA	CASSLVPGNTEAFF